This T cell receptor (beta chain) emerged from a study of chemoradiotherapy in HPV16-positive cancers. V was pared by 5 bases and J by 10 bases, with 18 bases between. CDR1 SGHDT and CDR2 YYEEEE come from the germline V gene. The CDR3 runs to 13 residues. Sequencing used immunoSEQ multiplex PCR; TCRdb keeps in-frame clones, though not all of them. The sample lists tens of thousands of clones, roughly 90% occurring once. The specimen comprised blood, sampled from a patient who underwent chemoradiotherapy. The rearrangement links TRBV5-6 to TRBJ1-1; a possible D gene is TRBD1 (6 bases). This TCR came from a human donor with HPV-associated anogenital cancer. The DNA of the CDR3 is TGTGCCAGCAGTGTAGACAGGAATGGAGCAGCTTTCTTT. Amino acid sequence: CASSVDRNGAAFF. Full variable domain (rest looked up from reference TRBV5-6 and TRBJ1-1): DAGVTQSPTHLIKTRGQQVTLRCSPKSGHDTVSWYQQALGQGPQFIFQYYEEEERQRGNFPDRFSGHQFPNYSSELNVNALLLGDSALYLCASSVDRNGAAFFGQGTRLTVV.